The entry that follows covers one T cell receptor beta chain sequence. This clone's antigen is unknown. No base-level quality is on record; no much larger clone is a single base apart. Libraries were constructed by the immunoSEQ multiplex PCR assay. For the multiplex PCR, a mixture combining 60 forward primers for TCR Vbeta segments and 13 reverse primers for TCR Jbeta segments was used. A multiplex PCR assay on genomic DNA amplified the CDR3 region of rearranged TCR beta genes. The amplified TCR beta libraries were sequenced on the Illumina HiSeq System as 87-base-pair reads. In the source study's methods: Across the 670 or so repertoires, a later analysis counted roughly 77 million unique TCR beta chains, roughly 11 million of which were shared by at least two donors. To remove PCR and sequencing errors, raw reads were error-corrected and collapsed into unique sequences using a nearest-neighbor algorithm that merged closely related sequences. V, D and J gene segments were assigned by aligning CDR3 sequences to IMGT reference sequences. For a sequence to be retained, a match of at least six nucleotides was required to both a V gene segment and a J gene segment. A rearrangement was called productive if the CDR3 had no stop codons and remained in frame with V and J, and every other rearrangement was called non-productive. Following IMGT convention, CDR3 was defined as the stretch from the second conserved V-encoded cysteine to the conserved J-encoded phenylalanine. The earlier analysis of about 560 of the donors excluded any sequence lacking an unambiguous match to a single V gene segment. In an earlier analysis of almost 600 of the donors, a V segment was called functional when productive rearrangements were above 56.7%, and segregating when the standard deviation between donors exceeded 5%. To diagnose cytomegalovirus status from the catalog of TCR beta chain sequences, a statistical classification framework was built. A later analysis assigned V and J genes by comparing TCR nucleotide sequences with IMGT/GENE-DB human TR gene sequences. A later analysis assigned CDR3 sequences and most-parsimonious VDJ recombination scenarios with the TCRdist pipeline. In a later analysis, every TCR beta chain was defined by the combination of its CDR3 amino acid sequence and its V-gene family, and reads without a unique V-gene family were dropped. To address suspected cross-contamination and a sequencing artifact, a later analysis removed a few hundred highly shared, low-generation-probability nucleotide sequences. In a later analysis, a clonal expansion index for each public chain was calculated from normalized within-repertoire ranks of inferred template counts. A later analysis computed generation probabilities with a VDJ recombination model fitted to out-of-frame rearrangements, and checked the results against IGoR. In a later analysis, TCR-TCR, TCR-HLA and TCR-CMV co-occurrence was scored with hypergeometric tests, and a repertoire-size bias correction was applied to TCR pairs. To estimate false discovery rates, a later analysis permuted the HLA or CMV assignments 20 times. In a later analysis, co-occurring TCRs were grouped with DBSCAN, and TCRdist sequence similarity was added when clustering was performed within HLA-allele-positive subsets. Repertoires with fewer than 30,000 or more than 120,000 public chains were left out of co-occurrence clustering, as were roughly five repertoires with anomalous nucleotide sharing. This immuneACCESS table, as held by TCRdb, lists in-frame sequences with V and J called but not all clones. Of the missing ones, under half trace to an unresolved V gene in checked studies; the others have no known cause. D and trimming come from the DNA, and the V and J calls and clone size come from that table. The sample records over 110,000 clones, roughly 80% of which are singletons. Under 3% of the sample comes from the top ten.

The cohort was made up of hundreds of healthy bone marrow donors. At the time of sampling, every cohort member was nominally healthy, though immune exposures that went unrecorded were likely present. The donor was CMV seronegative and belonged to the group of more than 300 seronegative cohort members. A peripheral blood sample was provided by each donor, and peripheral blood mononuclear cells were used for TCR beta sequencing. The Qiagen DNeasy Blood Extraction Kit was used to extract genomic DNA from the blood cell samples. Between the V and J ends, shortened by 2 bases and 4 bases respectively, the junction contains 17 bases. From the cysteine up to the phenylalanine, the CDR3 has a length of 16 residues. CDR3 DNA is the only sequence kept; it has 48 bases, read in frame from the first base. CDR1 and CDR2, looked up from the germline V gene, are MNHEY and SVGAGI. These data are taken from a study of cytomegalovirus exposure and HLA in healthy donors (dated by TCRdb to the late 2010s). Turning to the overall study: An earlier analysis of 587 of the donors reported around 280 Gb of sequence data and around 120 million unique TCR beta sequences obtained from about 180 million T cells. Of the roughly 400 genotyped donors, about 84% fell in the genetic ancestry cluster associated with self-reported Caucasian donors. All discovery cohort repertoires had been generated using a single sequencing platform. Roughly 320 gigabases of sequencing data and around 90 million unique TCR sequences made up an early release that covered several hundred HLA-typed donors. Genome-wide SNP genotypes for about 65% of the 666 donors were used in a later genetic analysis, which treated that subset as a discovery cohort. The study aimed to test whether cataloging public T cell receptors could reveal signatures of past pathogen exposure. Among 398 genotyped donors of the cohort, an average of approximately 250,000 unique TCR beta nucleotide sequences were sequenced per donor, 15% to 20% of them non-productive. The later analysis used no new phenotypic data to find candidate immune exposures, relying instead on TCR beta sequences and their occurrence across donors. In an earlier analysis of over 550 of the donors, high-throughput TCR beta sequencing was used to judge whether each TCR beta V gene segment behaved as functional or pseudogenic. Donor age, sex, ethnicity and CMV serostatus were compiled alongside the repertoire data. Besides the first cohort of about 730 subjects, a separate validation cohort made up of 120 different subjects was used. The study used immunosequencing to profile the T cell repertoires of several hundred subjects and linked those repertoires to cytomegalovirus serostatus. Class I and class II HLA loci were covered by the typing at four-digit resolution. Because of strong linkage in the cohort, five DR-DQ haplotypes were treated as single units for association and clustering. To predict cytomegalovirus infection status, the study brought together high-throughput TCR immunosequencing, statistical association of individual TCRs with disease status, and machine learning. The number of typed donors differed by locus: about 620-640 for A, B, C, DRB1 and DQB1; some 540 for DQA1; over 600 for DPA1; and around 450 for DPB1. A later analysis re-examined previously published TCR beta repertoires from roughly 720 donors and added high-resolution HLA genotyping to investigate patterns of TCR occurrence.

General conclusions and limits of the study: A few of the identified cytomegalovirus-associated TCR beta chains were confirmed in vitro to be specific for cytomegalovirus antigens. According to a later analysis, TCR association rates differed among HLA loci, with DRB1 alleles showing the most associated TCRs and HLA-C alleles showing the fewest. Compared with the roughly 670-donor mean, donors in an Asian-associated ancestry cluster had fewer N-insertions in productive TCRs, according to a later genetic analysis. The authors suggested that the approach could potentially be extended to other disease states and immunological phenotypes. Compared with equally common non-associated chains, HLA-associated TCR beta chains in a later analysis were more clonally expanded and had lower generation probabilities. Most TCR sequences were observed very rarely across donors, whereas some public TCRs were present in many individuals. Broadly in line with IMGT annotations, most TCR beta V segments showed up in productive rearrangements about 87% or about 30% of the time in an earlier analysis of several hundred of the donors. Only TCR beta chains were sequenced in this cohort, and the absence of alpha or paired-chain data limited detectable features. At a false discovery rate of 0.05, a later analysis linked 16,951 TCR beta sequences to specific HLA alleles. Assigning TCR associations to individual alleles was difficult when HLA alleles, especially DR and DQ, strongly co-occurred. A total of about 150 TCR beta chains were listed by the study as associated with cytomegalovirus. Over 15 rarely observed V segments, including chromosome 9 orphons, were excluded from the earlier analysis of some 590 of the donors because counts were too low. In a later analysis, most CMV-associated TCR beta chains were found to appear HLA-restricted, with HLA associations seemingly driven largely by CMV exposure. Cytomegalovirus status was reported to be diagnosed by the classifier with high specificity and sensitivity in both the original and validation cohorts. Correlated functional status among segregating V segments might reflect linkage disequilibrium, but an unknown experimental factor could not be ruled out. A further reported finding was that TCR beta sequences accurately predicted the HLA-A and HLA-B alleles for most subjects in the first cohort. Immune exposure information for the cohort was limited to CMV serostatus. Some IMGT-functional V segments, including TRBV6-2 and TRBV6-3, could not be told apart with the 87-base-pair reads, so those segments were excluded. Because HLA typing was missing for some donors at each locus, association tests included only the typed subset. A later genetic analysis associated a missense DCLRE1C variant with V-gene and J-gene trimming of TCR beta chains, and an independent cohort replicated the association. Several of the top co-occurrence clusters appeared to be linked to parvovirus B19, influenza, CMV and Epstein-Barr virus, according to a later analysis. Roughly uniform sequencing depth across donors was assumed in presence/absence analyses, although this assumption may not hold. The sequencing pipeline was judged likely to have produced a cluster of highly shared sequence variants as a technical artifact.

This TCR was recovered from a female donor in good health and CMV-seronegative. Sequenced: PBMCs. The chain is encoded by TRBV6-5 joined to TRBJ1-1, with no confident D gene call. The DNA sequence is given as TGTGCCAGCAGTTACGCCGGGAGGGAAGCGGGCACTGAAGCTTTCTTT. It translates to CASSYAGREAGTEAFF.